The clone carrying this TCR beta chain was observed a handful of times. Its antigen is unidentified. Construction of the TCR beta libraries employed iRepertoire HTBI primers in conjunction with Arm-PCR of CDR3 regions. TCRdb called the multiplex PCR reads again in MiXCR, with one record for every CDR3 protein. The profile covers 600,000 to 850,000 distinct CDR3 sequences, with 25% to 35% appearing a single time and roughly 46% taken by the ten largest. The data were obtained in a study of regulatory T cells in long-lasting Graves disease. Study overall: Positive TSH receptor antibodies alongside over 5 years of antithyroid drugs were what marked Graves' disease as persistent.

Study-level points and caveats: Analysis covered peripheral blood alone, not thyroid tissue.

This sample's time point: persistent/refractory GD, antithyroid drugs over 5 years with positive TRAb. With RNA extracted from PBMCs as input, the TCR library was made. A blood draw put about 9 milliliters of peripheral blood into EDTA tubes. Here the sequenced sample was peripheral blood mononuclear cells (PBMCs), taken when the disease was refractory, from a patient treated with antithyroid drugs. This TCR was sampled from a female donor with Graves disease.

CDR3 sequence (DNA): TGCAGTGCGCACCCCCAGGGTAGCGGGAGCCCCTACGAGCAGTACTTC. It specifies CSAHPQGSGSPYEQYF. J is TRBJ2-7 and V is TRBV20-1; 9 bases agree with TRBD2. CDR1 is DFQATT and CDR2 is SNEGSKA in the germline V gene (reference sequence). V dropped 6 bases and J dropped 2; count of bases not matched to a gene: 14. This CDR3 spans 16 amino acids.